This TCR beta chain was obtained from a study of CD4 T cells in relation to SARS-CoV-2 and coronaviruses. Study-level information: After about nine days of antigen culture, PBMC TCR beta CDR3s were sequenced.

The table came from immunoSEQ multiplex PCR; TCRdb's copy has only in-frame clones and leaves some out. The data contain about 22,000 clones, approximately 68% of them singletons. The germline gives CDR1 SGHNT, CDR2 YENEEA. V was clipped by 0 bases and J by 5 bases, with 14 bases between them. This CDR3 has 15 amino acids. As concerns this clone: Antigen specificity is unknown.

Before the COVID-19 pandemic, during about 2011-2019, CD4+ T cells were taken from unexposed donors. The cells were cultured for less than twelve days before CD4+ T cells were isolated. Testing used SARS-CoV-2 S/N and four cold-coronavirus spikes on unexposed-donor CD4+ T cells, cells permitting. The J gene is TRBJ2-7, the V gene TRBV11-3; the D call may be TRBD1 or TRBD2 (5 bases each). The sample comprised CD4+ T cells from PBMCs, cultured in vitro. This TCR came from a human donor in good health. CDR3: CASSLDRCGGHEQYF. CDR3 nucleotide sequence: TGTGCCAGCAGCTTAGATAGATGTGGGGGACACGAGCAGTACTTC.